Listed below are T cell receptor beta chains from one sample, sequenced in a study of blood T cells in healthy people across ages. One entry per CDR3 protein, called by TCRdb with MiXCR from the 5' RACE reads. The sample includes approximately 1.5 million distinct CDR3 sequences, roughly 30% of them seen just once. The sample taken for sequencing was blood. The receptors here all came from a woman in her thirties in good health. Each CDR3 is given with its conserved first and last residue. Each record gives: D gene, J gene, clone size, V gene, CDR3 DNA, CDR3 protein. The D gene is left open where the match is weak. Expanded clones are given a class, and other clones once, few, many or no size at all.

d_gene: .; j_gene: TRBJ2-3; abundance: .; v_gene: TRBV5-1; CDR3nt: TGCGCCAGCAGCGTGGACGGGGGCGTGGCAGATACGCAGTATTTT; CDR3aa: CASSVDGGVADTQYF
d_gene: .; j_gene: TRBJ1-6; abundance: .; v_gene: TRBV20-1; CDR3nt: TGCAGTGCTAGGATACAGAATCTGGGGCGGAATTCACCCCTCCACTTT; CDR3aa: CSARIQNLGRNSPLHF
d_gene: TRBD2; j_gene: TRBJ2-1; abundance: .; v_gene: TRBV28; CDR3nt: TGTGCCAGCAGATTAGGACTAGCGGTCTACAATGAGCAGTTCTTC; CDR3aa: CASRLGLAVYNEQFF
d_gene: .; j_gene: TRBJ2-5; abundance: .; v_gene: TRBV27; CDR3nt: TGTGCCAGCAGTCCCCGGGGACTTTCCCCCCGAGAGACCCGGTACTTC; CDR3aa: CASSPRGLSPRETRYF
d_gene: TRBD2; j_gene: TRBJ2-4; abundance: .; v_gene: TRBV20-1; CDR3nt: TGCAGTGCTAGCTCGGGAGGGCCTCAGGGCAAAAACATTCAGTACTTC; CDR3aa: CSASSGGPQGKNIQYF
d_gene: .; j_gene: TRBJ2-7; abundance: .; v_gene: TRBV29-1; CDR3nt: TGCAGCGTTGTTGGGGGCTCCTACGAGCGGTACTTC; CDR3aa: CSVVGGSYERYF
d_gene: .; j_gene: TRBJ2-5; abundance: few; v_gene: TRBV7-9; CDR3nt: TGTGCCAGCAGCTTAGGGGGACCCCACCAGACCCAGTACTTC; CDR3aa: CASSLGGPHQTQYF
d_gene: .; j_gene: TRBJ2-7; abundance: many; v_gene: TRBV20-1; CDR3nt: TGCAGTGCTAGGGCCGGACCGGGGGCCGCCTACGAGCAGTACTTC; CDR3aa: CSARAGPGAAYEQYF
d_gene: .; j_gene: TRBJ1-2; abundance: few; v_gene: TRBV7-3; CDR3nt: TGTGCCAGCAGCTCGGGGGGGCTTGAAGCTAACTATGGCTACACCTTC; CDR3aa: CASSSGGLEANYGYTF
d_gene: .; j_gene: TRBJ2-3; abundance: .; v_gene: TRBV5-1; CDR3nt: TGCGCCAGCAGCTTGGAGTTTCCGCTGGGGGATACGCAGTATTTT; CDR3aa: CASSLEFPLGDTQYF
d_gene: TRBD2; j_gene: TRBJ2-5; abundance: .; v_gene: TRBV2; CDR3nt: TGTGCCAGCAGCTTACTAGCGATCCAAGAGACCCAGTACTTC; CDR3aa: CASSLLAIQETQYF
d_gene: TRBD1; j_gene: TRBJ2-2; abundance: once; v_gene: TRBV20-1; CDR3nt: TGCAGTGCTGTCAGAAGGGACAGGGGGGGTCTACGAGGCACCGGGGAGCTGTTTTTT; CDR3aa: CSAVRRDRGGLRGTGELFF
d_gene: TRBD2; j_gene: TRBJ2-4; abundance: few; v_gene: TRBV20-1; CDR3nt: TGCAGTACTAGGTACGCTAGCGGGGCCAGCTTTCAGTACTTC; CDR3aa: CSTRYASGASFQYF
d_gene: .; j_gene: TRBJ2-1; abundance: .; v_gene: TRBV27; CDR3nt: TGTGCCAGCACCCCCACGGGGGTCTATGAGCAGTTCTTC; CDR3aa: CASTPTGVYEQFF
d_gene: .; j_gene: TRBJ2-7; abundance: .; v_gene: TRBV6-1; CDR3nt: TGTGCCAGCAGCGTTTTGAGAGGCTACGAGCAGTACTTC; CDR3aa: CASSVLRGYEQYF
d_gene: TRBD2; j_gene: TRBJ2-5; abundance: .; v_gene: TRBV10-2; CDR3nt: TGCGCCACCCGGACTAGCGGGGGGGAACAAGAGACCCAGTACTTC; CDR3aa: CATRTSGGEQETQYF
d_gene: .; j_gene: TRBJ2-7; abundance: many; v_gene: TRBV12-3/TRBV12-4; CDR3nt: TGTGCCACCCGACAGAGTAACTCCTACGAGCAGTACTTC; CDR3aa: CATRQSNSYEQYF
d_gene: .; j_gene: TRBJ2-2; abundance: few; v_gene: TRBV25-1; CDR3nt: TGTGCCAGCGTCTTCGGGGGTGGTATAGGCACCGGGGAGCTGTTTTTT; CDR3aa: CASVFGGGIGTGELFF
d_gene: .; j_gene: TRBJ2-7; abundance: .; v_gene: TRBV4-1; CDR3nt: TGCGCCAGCAGCCTACCGGGAATCACTTCCTACGAGCAGTACTTC; CDR3aa: CASSLPGITSYEQYF
d_gene: TRBD2; j_gene: TRBJ2-5; abundance: .; v_gene: TRBV4-2; CDR3nt: TGTGCCAGCAGCCAAGAAGTCCGACTAGCGGGGCCCAATGAGCAGTACTTC; CDR3aa: CASSQEVRLAGPNEQYF
d_gene: TRBD1; j_gene: TRBJ2-3; abundance: .; v_gene: TRBV7-2; CDR3nt: TGTGCCAGCAGCCCCGGGACAGGGTGGACAGATACGCAGTATTTT; CDR3aa: CASSPGTGWTDTQYF
d_gene: .; j_gene: TRBJ1-5; abundance: .; v_gene: TRBV20-1; CDR3nt: TGCAGTGCTGTCCGACCCGGGACACGTAACAATCAGCCCCAGCATTTT; CDR3aa: CSAVRPGTRNNQPQHF
d_gene: TRBD1; j_gene: TRBJ1-5; abundance: .; v_gene: TRBV15; CDR3nt: TGTGCCACCAGGGAAGGACAGGGCCGCAATCAGCCCCAGCATTTT; CDR3aa: CATREGQGRNQPQHF
d_gene: TRBD2; j_gene: TRBJ2-1; abundance: .; v_gene: TRBV6-5; CDR3nt: TGTGCCAGCAGTTACACTAGCGGGGAGTACAATGAGCAGTTCTTC; CDR3aa: CASSYTSGEYNEQFF
d_gene: .; j_gene: TRBJ1-1; abundance: .; v_gene: TRBV3-1; CDR3nt: TGTGCCGGCAGCCAAGAATCGAGAAGGGAAGCTTTCTTT; CDR3aa: CAGSQESRREAFF
d_gene: .; j_gene: TRBJ1-1; abundance: many; v_gene: TRBV20-1; CDR3nt: TGCAGTGCTAGCGGGGTTACAGGGTATGGGAACACTGAAGCTTTCTTT; CDR3aa: CSASGVTGYGNTEAFF
d_gene: .; j_gene: TRBJ2-3; abundance: .; v_gene: TRBV6-6; CDR3nt: TGTGCCAGCACCTCGAGGGGGTCTAGCACAGATACGCAGTATTTT; CDR3aa: CASTSRGSSTDTQYF
d_gene: .; j_gene: TRBJ2-2; abundance: .; v_gene: TRBV27; CDR3nt: TGTGCCAGCAGTTTATCCGCCAACAGGGCTTGGAACACCGGGGAGCTGTTTTTT; CDR3aa: CASSLSANRAWNTGELFF
d_gene: .; j_gene: TRBJ2-2; abundance: once; v_gene: TRBV5-6; CDR3nt: TGTGCCAGCAGCAGAGGGCCTACCGGGGAGCTGTTTTTT; CDR3aa: CASSRGPTGELFF
d_gene: .; j_gene: TRBJ2-3; abundance: many; v_gene: TRBV6-1; CDR3nt: TGTGCCAGCAGTGAAGCGCTGAGGGTACCGTATTTT; CDR3aa: CASSEALRVPYF
d_gene: .; j_gene: TRBJ2-3; abundance: .; v_gene: TRBV28; CDR3nt: TGTGCCAGCAGTACCTGGGCTGGGGGAAGCACAGATACGCAGTATTTT; CDR3aa: CASSTWAGGSTDTQYF
d_gene: TRBD2; j_gene: TRBJ2-1; abundance: .; v_gene: TRBV7-3; CDR3nt: TGTGCCAGCAGTAAAGCCGCGGGAGAGTTCAATGAGCAGTTCTTC; CDR3aa: CASSKAAGEFNEQFF
d_gene: TRBD1; j_gene: TRBJ2-7; abundance: .; v_gene: TRBV7-2; CDR3nt: TGTGCCAGCAGCTCATACGCACTATCCCTCCGTACAGGGGCGGGTGAGCAGTACTTC; CDR3aa: CASSSYALSLRTGAGEQYF
d_gene: TRBD2; j_gene: TRBJ2-5; abundance: few; v_gene: TRBV12-3/TRBV12-4; CDR3nt: TGTGCCAGCAGCCCCAGACTAGCGGGAATGGAGACCCAGTACTTC; CDR3aa: CASSPRLAGMETQYF
d_gene: TRBD1; j_gene: TRBJ2-1; abundance: .; v_gene: TRBV5-1; CDR3nt: TGCGCCAGCAGCGAGACAGGGTTTTCGCCCAATGAGCAGTTCTTC; CDR3aa: CASSETGFSPNEQFF
d_gene: .; j_gene: TRBJ1-4; abundance: few; v_gene: TRBV20-1; CDR3nt: TGCAGTGCTAGGGAGGCCCGACATCCTGCTGTGCCTAATGAAAAACTGTTTTTT; CDR3aa: CSAREARHPAVPNEKLFF
d_gene: .; j_gene: TRBJ2-2; abundance: .; v_gene: TRBV10-1; CDR3nt: TGCGCCACCTCTATGGCGGCGAACACCGGGGAGCTGTTTTTT; CDR3aa: CATSMAANTGELFF
d_gene: TRBD2; j_gene: TRBJ2-2; abundance: .; v_gene: TRBV7-2; CDR3nt: TGTGCCAGCAGCTCCGTGTATAGCGGGGGGTCCGGGGAGCTGTTTTTT; CDR3aa: CASSSVYSGGSGELFF
d_gene: .; j_gene: TRBJ1-4; abundance: once; v_gene: TRBV28; CDR3nt: TGTGCCAGCAGCAGGGCGTCTAAAATCGGAAAACTGTTTTTT; CDR3aa: CASSRASKIGKLFF